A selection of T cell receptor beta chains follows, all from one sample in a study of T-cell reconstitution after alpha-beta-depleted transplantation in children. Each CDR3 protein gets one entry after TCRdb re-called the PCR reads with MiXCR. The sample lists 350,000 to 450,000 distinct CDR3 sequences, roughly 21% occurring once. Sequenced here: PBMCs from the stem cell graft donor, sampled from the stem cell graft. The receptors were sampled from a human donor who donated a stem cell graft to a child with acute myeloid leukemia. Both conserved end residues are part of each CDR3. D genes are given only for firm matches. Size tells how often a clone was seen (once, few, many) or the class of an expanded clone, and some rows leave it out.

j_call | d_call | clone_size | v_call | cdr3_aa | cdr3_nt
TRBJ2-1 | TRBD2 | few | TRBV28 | CASSYIRRGSGRPAQFF | TGTGCCAGCAGTTACATCCGTCGTGGTAGCGGGAGACCCGCTCAGTTCTTC
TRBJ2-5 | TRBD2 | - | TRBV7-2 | CASRVSSGSVETQYF | TGTGCCAGCAGGGTGTCTAGCGGGAGTGTGGAGACCCAGTACTTC
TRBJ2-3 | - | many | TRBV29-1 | CSVGGGPDTQYF | TGCAGCGTTGGGGGGGGCCCAGATACGCAGTATTTT
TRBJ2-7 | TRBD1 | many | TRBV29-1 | CSGAGTGSGEQYF | TGCAGCGGGGCCGGGACAGGTAGCGGCGAGCAGTACTTC
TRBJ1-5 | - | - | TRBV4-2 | CASSQSPSGIQPQHF | TGTGCCAGCAGCCAAAGTCCCTCGGGAATTCAGCCCCAGCATTTT
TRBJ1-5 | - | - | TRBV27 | CASSLGQNNQPQHF | TGTGCCAGCAGTTTGGGTCAGAATAATCAGCCCCAGCATTTT
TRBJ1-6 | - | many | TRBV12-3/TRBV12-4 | CASSRGLSSYNSPLHF | TGTGCCAGCAGCCGAGGGCTGAGCTCCTATAATTCACCCCTCCACTTT
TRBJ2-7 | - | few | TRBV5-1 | CASSLSDGLYYEQYF | TGCGCCAGCAGCTTATCCGACGGACTTTACTACGAGCAGTACTTC
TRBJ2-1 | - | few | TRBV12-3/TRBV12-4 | CASSLEARANNEQFF | TGTGCCAGCAGTTTGGAGGCCCGGGCCAACAATGAGCAGTTCTTC
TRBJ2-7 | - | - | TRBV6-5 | CASSYKVDQRSSYEQYF | TGTGCCAGCAGTTATAAAGTTGATCAGCGGAGCTCCTACGAGCAGTACTTC
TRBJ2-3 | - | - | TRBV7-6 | CASSPGTWADTQYF | TGTGCCAGCAGCCCCGGGACCTGGGCGGATACGCAGTATTTT
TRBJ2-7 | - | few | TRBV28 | CASSLFAFIVAGTYEQYF | TGTGCCAGCAGTTTATTCGCTTTCATCGTGGCAGGAACCTACGAGCAGTACTTC
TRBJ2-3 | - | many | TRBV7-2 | CASSLAPGLSTDTQYF | TGTGCCAGCAGCTTAGCCCCTGGACTTAGCACAGATACGCAGTATTTT
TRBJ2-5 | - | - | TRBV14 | CASSQARLLIGETQYF | TGTGCCAGCAGCCAAGCCCGACTACTGATTGGGGAGACCCAGTACTTC
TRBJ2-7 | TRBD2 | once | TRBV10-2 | CASSQTSGGYEQYF | TGCGCCAGCAGTCAGACTAGCGGGGGCTACGAGCAGTACTTC
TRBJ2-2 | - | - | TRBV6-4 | CASSREPNTGELFF | TGTGCCAGCAGTAGGGAGCCGAACACCGGGGAGCTGTTTTTT
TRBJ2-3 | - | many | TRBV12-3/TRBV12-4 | CASTWGWDTQYF | TGTGCCAGCACATGGGGGTGGGATACGCAGTATTTT
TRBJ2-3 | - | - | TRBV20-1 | CSAPGHVASTDTQYF | TGCAGTGCCCCCGGGCACGTTGCTAGCACAGATACGCAGTATTTT
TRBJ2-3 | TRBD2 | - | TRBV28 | CASVLGTSPHTQYF | TGTGCCAGCGTCCTGGGGACTAGCCCACATACGCAGTATTTT
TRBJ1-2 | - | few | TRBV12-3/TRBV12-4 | CASSLGTSSYGYTF | TGTGCCAGCAGTTTAGGGACGTCGAGTTATGGCTACACCTTC
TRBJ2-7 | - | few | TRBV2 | CASAPSDYEQYF | TGTGCCAGCGCTCCGTCAGACTACGAGCAGTACTTC
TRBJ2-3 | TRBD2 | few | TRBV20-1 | CSARDAAGGPNTF | TGCAGTGCTAGAGATGCGGCGGGAGGGCCTAATACTTTT
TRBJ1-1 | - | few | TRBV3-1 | CASSQLRREAFF | TGTGCCAGCAGCCAACTCCGGCGCGAAGCTTTCTTT
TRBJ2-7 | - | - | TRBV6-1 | CASISFRGSRYEQYF | TGTGCCAGCATATCCTTTAGGGGGAGCAGGTACGAGCAGTACTTC
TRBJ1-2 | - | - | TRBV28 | CASSSPGLVYYGYTF | TGTGCCAGCAGTTCCCCCGGGCTAGTTTACTATGGCTACACCTTC
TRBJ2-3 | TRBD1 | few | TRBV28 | CASTTPLTGESQYF | TGTGCCAGCACTACACCCCTGACAGGGGAGTCACAGTATTTT
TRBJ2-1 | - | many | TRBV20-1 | CSARFYSGEQFF | TGCAGTGCTAGATTCTATAGCGGTGAGCAGTTCTTC
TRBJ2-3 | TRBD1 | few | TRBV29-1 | CSVVPGQEVTDTQYF | TGCAGCGTCGTTCCGGGACAGGAAGTCACAGATACGCAGTATTTT
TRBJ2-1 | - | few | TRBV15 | CATSRDLKERGEQFF | TGTGCCACCAGCAGAGATCTTAAGGAACGGGGTGAGCAGTTCTTC
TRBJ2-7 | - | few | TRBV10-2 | CASRPTGRRDEQYF | TGCGCCAGCAGGCCTACAGGGAGGAGAGACGAGCAGTACTTC
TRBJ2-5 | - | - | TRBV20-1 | CSASASVRGSETQYF | TGCAGTGCTAGTGCTTCGGTGCGGGGAAGTGAGACCCAGTACTTC
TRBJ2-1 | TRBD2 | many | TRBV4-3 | CASSPSGRAYNEQFF | TGCGCCAGCAGCCCTAGCGGGAGGGCCTACAATGAGCAGTTCTTC
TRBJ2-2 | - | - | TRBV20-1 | CSARWAGRNTGELFF | TGCAGTGCTAGGTGGGCGGGGAGGAACACCGGGGAGCTGTTTTTT
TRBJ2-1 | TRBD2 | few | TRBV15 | CATSSIQREDYEQFF | TGTGCCACCAGCAGTATCCAGCGGGAGGATTATGAGCAGTTCTTC
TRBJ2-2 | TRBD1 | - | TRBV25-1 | CASSEYGTGGGELFF | TGTGCCAGCAGTGAATATGGGACAGGGGGTGGGGAGCTGTTTTTT
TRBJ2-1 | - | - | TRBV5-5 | CASSWGRDKPYNEQFF | TGTGCCAGCAGCTGGGGTCGGGACAAGCCCTACAATGAGCAGTTCTTC
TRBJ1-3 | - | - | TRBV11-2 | CASSRGASGNTIYF | TGTGCCAGCAGCCGGGGAGCCTCTGGAAACACCATATATTTT